This T cell receptor (beta chain) originates from a study of monozygotic twins with inflammatory bowel disease. In regard to this clonotype: Antigen unknown.

TCRdb re-called the 5' RACE reads and shows each CDR3 protein once, DNA omitted. The sample totals roughly 170,000 distinct CDR3 sequences; its top ten clones hold approximately 7%. Study-level points and caveats: IBD patients shared fewer clonotypes with others than healthy twins, especially with disease activity.

The sample taken for sequencing was blood. This clonotype originated in a human donor with ulcerative colitis or Crohn's disease, or a healthy co-twin of an affected twin (not recorded which).

CDR3 in amino acids: CSASQGLGNSPLHF. The rearrangement uses TRBV20-1 and TRBJ1-6. The length of the CDR3 is 14 residues. Germline loops: CDR1 DFQATT, CDR2 SNEGSKA (reference sequence).